This TCR beta chain was recorded in a study of blood T cells in healthy people across ages (dated by TCRdb to about 2015). At the level of the whole study: Template switching captured roughly one uniquely barcoded TCR beta cDNA molecule per two T cells in model experiments. Donors of different ages were randomly distributed across sequencing lanes to avoid experimental bias. Using the same blood draw, the study looked at two additional independent replicas of 1 million unique cDNA reads for two donors, one aged 18 to 30 and the other aged 80 or older. Using deep sequencing normalized with unique cDNA molecular identifiers, the study measured how TCR beta repertoire diversity changes with age. Donors were grouped into four age groups: young (average about 15 years), middle-aged (39), aged (about 60) and long-lived (about 89).

This clonotype has a single count. The antigen it recognizes is unknown. Base qualities are missing; no much larger clone stands one base away. Libraries were made using 5' RACE. Reads for this sample came from an Illumina HiSeq 2500. A second PCR of about 7 to 12 cycles was performed with a sample-barcoded 5' primer and a J-beta primer mix. Each TCR beta cDNA molecule received a unique molecular identifier from a template-switch 5' adaptor carrying 12 random nucleotides. Each sample yielded at least 2.5 million CDR3-containing paired-end reads. First-strand cDNA synthesis was performed from all RNA using the Mint cDNA synthesis kit, with priming by a TRBC-specific oligonucleotide. After uracil-DNA glycosylase treatment, a first 18-cycle PCR used universal primers M1SS and BC2_uni_R on all cDNA. Concerning the study's data processing: Each sample was normalized by randomly selecting 1 million high-quality reads, each carrying a distinct molecular identifier. Instead of being binned into consensus sequences, reads with shared molecular identifiers were discarded. CDR3 identification, clonotype clustering and error correction used MiTCR with a Q25 quality threshold and the strictest error-elimination algorithm. Lower-bound total TCR beta diversity was estimated with a nonparametric unseen species model using Euler transformation. The public reads were reanalyzed by TCRdb: fastp trimming at Q25, MiXCR alignment, in-frame beta chains only. Rows matching on CDR3 protein sequence are summarized as one entry with the most common DNA and genes. The V and J calls and clone size come from TCRdb's table, not from the authors' own analysis. This sample lists some 900,000 distinct CDR3 sequences; around 48% were detected once. The ten largest clones take up roughly 13% of the sample.

V sheds 1 base and J sheds 7 bases, leaving 16 bases between their ends. Reading from cysteine to phenylalanine, the CDR3 counts 15 amino acids. Of all the DNA, just the CDR3 is kept, 45 bases in frame from base 1. Per the germline V gene (reference sequence), PRHDT is the CDR1 and FYEKMQ is the CDR2. Systemically healthy Caucasian individuals from Russia, some 40 in total and aged roughly 6 to 100 years, were included as donors. Ten milliliters of peripheral blood were collected from each donor into EDTA-treated Vacutainer tubes. Ficoll-Paque density-gradient centrifugation was used to isolate PBMCs, with at least 6.5 million per sample. Trizol reagent was used to extract total RNA from the PBMCs, yielding at least 6 micrograms per sample. Naive CD45RAhigh/CD27high T cell percentages were measured by flow cytometry on a PBMC aliquot from every donor. Beyond this particular receptor, the publication reports: Because profiling used bulk unsorted PBMCs, naive and antigen-experienced compartments could not be compared conclusively. There was a strong correlation between observed TCR beta diversity and the percentage of naive T cells measured by flow cytometry. Because the CMV infection status of the donors was unknown, age-related changes in expanded clonotypes may potentially have been confounded. Estimates of total diversity from one million sequenced T cells were regarded as lower bounds and underestimates. Observed TCR beta diversity per million T cells fell roughly linearly with age, and a significant reduction was already apparent by age around 36. Compared with the aged group, the long-lived group had more naive CD4+ T cells, fewer expanded clones and increased TCR diversity, suggesting age selection.

The sample consisted of blood. The clonotype was recovered from a man aged 25-40 years in good health. The sequence joins TRBV13 to TRBJ1-1; TRBD1 is perhaps the D gene, given 6 matching bases. The DNA sequence is as follows: TGTGCCAGCAGCTTAGTAGGGGGGCTAATGGGTGAAGCTTTCTTT. Translated, it reads CASSLVGGLMGEAFF.